The 2 T cell receptor beta chains presented below share a single source sample, sequenced in a study of cytomegalovirus exposure and HLA in healthy donors. PCR used 60 Vbeta primers and 13 Jbeta primers. TCRdb's table, derived via immunoSEQ multiplex PCR, lists solely in-frame clones and lacks some. The data contain around 200,000 clones, around 83% of them singletons. The sequencing sample was made of PBMCs. Receptors originate from a girl aged 2 to 10 in good health and CMV-seropositive.

This clone has just a few counts. J is TRBJ1-1 and V is TRBV29-1; TRBD1 agrees at 7 bases. The J segment lost 4 bases and the V segment lost 6 bases, leaving 8 bases of the junction unmatched. Germline-derived CDR1 and CDR2 are SQVTM and ANQGSEA. There are 13 residues in the CDR3. The CDR3 loop reads CSVERGLGTEAFF. The CDR3 DNA sequence: TGCAGCGTCGAGAGGGGGCTGGGCACTGAAGCTTTCTTT.

V usage is TRBV30 and J usage is TRBJ2-7; 7 nucleotides match TRBD2. The CDR3 totals 13 residues. The V and J ends lost 7 bases and 0 bases, in that order; junction bases with no gene match: 6. Germline lookup yields CDR1 GTSNPN and CDR2 SVGIG (reference sequence). DNA for the CDR3: TGTGCCTTGGAGCGGACTAGCTCCTACGAGCAGTACTTC. It yields the protein CALERTSSYEQYF.